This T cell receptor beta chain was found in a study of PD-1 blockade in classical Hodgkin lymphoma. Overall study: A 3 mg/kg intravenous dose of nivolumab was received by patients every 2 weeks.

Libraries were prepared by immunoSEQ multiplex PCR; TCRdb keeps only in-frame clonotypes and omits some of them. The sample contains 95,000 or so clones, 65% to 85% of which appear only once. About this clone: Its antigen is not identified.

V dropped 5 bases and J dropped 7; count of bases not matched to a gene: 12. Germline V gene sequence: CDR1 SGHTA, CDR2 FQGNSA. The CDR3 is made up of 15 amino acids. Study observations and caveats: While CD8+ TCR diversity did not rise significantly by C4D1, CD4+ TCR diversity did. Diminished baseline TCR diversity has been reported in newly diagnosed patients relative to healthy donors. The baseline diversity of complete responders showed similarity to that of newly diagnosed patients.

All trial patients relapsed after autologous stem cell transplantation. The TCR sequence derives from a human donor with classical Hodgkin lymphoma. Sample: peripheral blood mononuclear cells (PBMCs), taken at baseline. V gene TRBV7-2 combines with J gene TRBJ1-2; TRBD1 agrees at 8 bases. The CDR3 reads CASSLGGQGALGYTF. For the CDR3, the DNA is TGTGCCAGCAGCCTCGGGGGGCAGGGGGCGCTTGGCTACACCTTC.